Each of the 5 T cell receptor beta chains below was sequenced from the same sample in a study of Graves' ophthalmopathy and Graves' hyperthyroidism. Amplification of the TCR beta CDR3 regions used RNA transcripts (as template). A first-round RT-PCR used HTBI primers, followed by a second-round multiplex PCR. Each CDR3 protein gets one entry after TCRdb re-called the multiplex PCR reads with MiXCR. The sample comprises roughly 500,000 distinct CDR3 sequences, under 15% of which are singletons, and about a tenth rests with the top ten. The specimen sequenced was blood. Receptors originate from a woman in her twenties or thirties with Graves' ophthalmopathy.

This clonotype was seen at least ten times. The V and J genes are TRBV6-5 and TRBJ2-5; 9 bases fit TRBD2. Germline CDR1 reads MNHEY; CDR2 reads SVGAGI. V was clipped by 0 bases and J by 1 base; unmatched bases: 3. There are 16 residues in the CDR3. The CDR3 loop is CASSYSTSGTQETQYF. For the CDR3, the DNA is TGTGCCAGCAGTTACTCGACTAGCGGCACCCAAGAGACCCAGTACTTC.

J is TRBJ2-5 and V is TRBV4-1, with D perhaps given as TRBD1 or TRBD2 (5 bases each). In germline, CDR1 is MGHRA, CDR2 YSYEKL. The CDR3 is 11 residues long. V gave up 6 bases and J gave up 6 bases, with 8 bases separating them. CDR3 sequence (DNA): TGCGCCAGCAGTGGGGGAAAGACCCAGTACTTC. It codes for CASSGGKTQYF.

Many counts were recorded for this clonotype. The chain recombines TRBV4-2 with TRBJ1-1, with 8 positions matching TRBD1. CDR1 is LGHNA and CDR2 is YNFKEQ in the germline V gene. V was clipped by 0 bases and J by 7 bases; unmatched bases: 7. The CDR3 is 15 amino acids. The CDR3 loop reads CASSQEPQGAFEAFF. CDR3 nucleotides: TGTGCCAGCAGCCAAGAACCCCAGGGGGCGTTTGAAGCTTTCTTT.

This clonotype was picked up a small number of times. The chain combines TRBV30 with TRBJ1-1; D gene ambiguous. The CDR3 is 12 residues long. Germline-derived CDR1 and CDR2 are GTSNPN and SVGIG (reference sequence). Trimming removed 3 bases at V and 6 bases at J, with 11 bases between. The CDR3 nucleotides read TGTGCCTGGAGGTCCCCTGGGTCTGAAGCTTTCTTT. Protein product: CAWRSPGSEAFF.

This clonotype occurred many times. The chain carries TRBV27 and TRBJ2-6; tentatively, D is TRBD1 (5 bases). This CDR3 has 17 amino acids. Looked up from germline, CDR1 is MNHEY and CDR2 is SMNVEV (reference sequence). V was trimmed by 4 bases and J by 6 bases, leaving 19 bases between them. This CDR3 is CASSSTAQAPKANVLTF. As DNA, the CDR3 is TGTGCCAGCAGTTCAACAGCACAGGCCCCAAAGGCCAACGTCCTGACTTTC. Based on the CDR3 plus reference TRBV27 and TRBJ2-6, the full variable domain is EAQVTQNPRYLITVTGKKLTVTCSQNMNHEYMSWYRQDPGLGLRQIYYSMNVEVTDKGDVPEGYKVSRKEKRNFPLILESPSPNQTSLYFCASSSTAQAPKANVLTFGAGSRLTVL.